This TCR beta chain was found in a study of T cell clonality in common variable immunodeficiency (dated by TCRdb to the mid-2010s). Counted from cysteine to phenylalanine, this CDR3 has 15 amino acids. The 36 bases shown cover part of the CDR3, and their frame starts at base 1. At the junction V is shortened by 4 bases and J by 5 bases, with 20 bases in between. As encoded in the germline V gene (reference sequence), CDR1 is DFQATT while CDR2 is SNEGSKA. CVID samples and control samples contributed equivalent amounts of genomic DNA as sequencing input. For every sample, a 60 bp segment covering the rearranged TCRbeta CDR3 region was amplified and then sequenced. The immunoSEQ assay, a bias-corrected multiplex PCR combined with high-throughput sequencing, was used to amplify TCRbeta. Per the source publication's procedure: Every unique nucleotide sequence counted as a clone and was annotated with V, D and J genes, copy number and frequency. Sequences were labeled productive if in frame, and non-productive if out of frame or containing stop codons. Clonality was calculated from Shannon's entropy as previously described. The predicted amino acid sequences of productive clones were used to derive the mean CDR3 Kyte-Doolittle hydropathy. Scaled V gene usage was hierarchically clustered using Manhattan distance and complete linkage with the R hclust function. To assess clone sharing by CDR3 amino acid sequence, 12 repertoires per group were resampled over 100 rounds. The repertoires were screened for 70 published EBV-specific TCRbeta sequences and around 240 published CMV-specific TCRbeta sequences. After a couple of CVID samples that produced fewer than 10,000 sequences were dropped from the analysis, 35 to 45 CVID repertoires remained. TCRdb carries this immuneACCESS record with in-frame sequences only. Its versions omit some clonotypes, under half of them owing to an unresolved V gene in the studies checked, with the rest unexplained. That table furnishes V, J and clone size, whereas the DNA furnished D and trimming. This sample holds around 81,000 clones in total, without any singletons. Jointly, the top ten make up 0.65% to 0.8% of the sample.

Most CVID patients and most healthy controls were of Caucasian heritage. From each donor, 5 to 8 ml of heparinized peripheral whole blood was collected. TCRbeta CDR3 repertoires were sequenced from genomic DNA of adults with common variable immune deficiency (CVID) and healthy adult controls. The control group comprised some 22 healthy adult volunteers, roughly 12 female and approximately ten male, aged about 20 to 70 years with a mean age of approximately 31. Diluted blood was density-centrifuged over Hypaque 1077 or Ficoll-Paque to isolate peripheral blood mononuclear cells. Unsorted mononuclear cells served as the source of genomic DNA, which was extracted either by Qiagen column purification or by a centrifugation-based method. The sample holds many counts of this clone. The clone's antigen remains unknown. The CDR3 end is not reached by the read, which stops 3 residues before it; the germline J gene fills it in.

Study-level results and caveats: TCRbeta clonality was higher in CVID subjects than in healthy controls (t-test p = 0.018), and the increase was most characteristic of about a third of subjects. Even though DNA input was equal, the average per sample came to 82,000 or so unique sequences for controls compared with about 31,547 for CVID samples. Patient heterogeneity within the CVID cohort put limits on correlating repertoire features with clinical complications. Healthy controls shared more TCRbeta clones with each other than CVID subjects shared among themselves (p < 0.0001). It was noted by the authors that sequencing of the repertoires of T cell subpopulations would be needed to clarify the cause of the increased clonality in CVID. CVID TCRbeta sequences were reported to have fewer deletions and N-nucleotide insertions and to lack highly modified clones with 13 or more V deletions.

This clonotype was sampled from a person aged 18-69 years in good health. Sequencing used peripheral blood mononuclear cells. The V and J segments used are TRBV20-1 and TRBJ2-5; D gene: possibly TRBD2, on 5 matching bases. The sequenced CDR3 bases are TGCAGTGCTACCCCCGTATCGCGGGTGGGTGAGACC. It specifies CSATPVSRVGET. The complete CDR3 reads CSATPVSRVGETQYF.